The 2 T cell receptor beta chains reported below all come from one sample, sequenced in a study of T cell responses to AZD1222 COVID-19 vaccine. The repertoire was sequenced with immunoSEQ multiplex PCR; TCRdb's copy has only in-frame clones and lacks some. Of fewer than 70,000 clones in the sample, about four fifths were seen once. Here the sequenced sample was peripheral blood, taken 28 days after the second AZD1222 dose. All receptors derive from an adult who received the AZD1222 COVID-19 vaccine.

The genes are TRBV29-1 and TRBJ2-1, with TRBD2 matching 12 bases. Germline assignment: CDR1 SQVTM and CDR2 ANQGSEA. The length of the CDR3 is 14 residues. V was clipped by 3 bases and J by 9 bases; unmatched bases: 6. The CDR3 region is CSVDASGGAGEQFF. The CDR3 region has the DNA TGCAGCGTTGACGCTAGCGGGGGGGCCGGTGAGCAGTTCTTC.

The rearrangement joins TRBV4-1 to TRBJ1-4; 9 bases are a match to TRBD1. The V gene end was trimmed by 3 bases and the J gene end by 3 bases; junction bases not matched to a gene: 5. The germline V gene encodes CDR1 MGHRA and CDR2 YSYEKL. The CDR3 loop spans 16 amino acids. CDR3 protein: CASSHQQGAPNEKLFF. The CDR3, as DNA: TGCGCCAGCAGCCATCAACAGGGGGCGCCTAATGAAAAACTGTTTTTT.